These 14 T cell receptor beta chains originate from one sample sequenced in a study of T cells after yellow fever vaccination. TCRdb re-called the 5' RACE reads with MiXCR, one entry per CDR3 protein. The table shows about 52,000 distinct CDR3 sequences, with 6.5% to 8% occurring only once. The specimen was CD8+ T cells not binding an NS4B(214-222) dextramer, sorted from PBMCs, collected approximately 40 days after the first yellow fever vaccination. These receptors all stem from a man aged 18-30 years who received the YFV17D yellow fever vaccine.

The gene calls are TRBV11-2 and TRBJ2-7; D not resolved. CDR3 size: 12 residues. Germline values: CDR1 SGHAT, CDR2 FQNNGV. Trimming cost V 2 bases and J 3 bases, with 5 bases left between them. CDR3 nucleotides: TGTGCCAGCAGCTTAAGTCTCTACGAGCAGTACGTC. It codes for CASSLSLYEQYV.

This clonotype was counted a few times. The chain combines TRBV7-9 with TRBJ1-2; no firm D call. CDR1 is SEHNR, CDR2 FQNEAQ, per germline (reference sequence). The CDR3 totals 16 residues. Trimming shortened V by 4 bases and J by 7 bases, and 22 bases separated the two germline ends. The CDR3 sequence: CASSWAAAAAEGGYTF. The DNA of the CDR3 is TGTGCCAGCAGCTGGGCGGCGGCAGCGGCCGAGGGTGGCTACACCTTC.

This clonotype was recorded many times. This chain uses TRBV7-9 with TRBJ2-3; 9 positions agree with TRBD1. The junction had 9 bases not matched to a gene; V was cut back by 6 bases and J by 2 bases. The CDR3 runs 16 residues. Looked up from germline, CDR1 is SEHNR and CDR2 is FQNEAQ (reference sequence). This CDR3 reads CASRYPGTGHTDTQYF. The CDR3 DNA is TGTGCCAGCAGGTACCCCGGGACAGGGCACACAGATACGCAGTATTTT.

The chain uses TRBV27 and TRBJ2-7; 7 positions match TRBD2. CDR3 length equals 14 residues. Germline CDR1 MNHEY, CDR2 SMNVEV (reference sequence). The V gene end was trimmed by 8 bases and the J gene end by 2 bases; junction bases not matched to a gene: 9. CDR3 bases: TGTGCCAGCCAATGGGGGGGTACGCCCTACGAGCAGTACTTC. It encodes CASQWGGTPYEQYF.

This clonotype was seen many times. The J gene is TRBJ2-1, the V gene TRBV4-2; 11 bases align to TRBD2. Germline values: CDR1 LGHNA, CDR2 YNFKEQ. V lost 4 bases and J lost 8; bases outside the gene matches: 4. This CDR3 is 14 amino acids long. The DNA for the CDR3 is TGTGCCAGCAGCCCGCTAGCGGGGGGCGATGAGCAGTTCTTC. This encodes CASSPLAGGDEQFF.

This clonotype was counted only a few times. This chain links TRBV14 with TRBJ2-6; 9 nucleotides match TRBD1. After removal of 9 bases from V and 0 bases from J, the junction contained 12 bases not matched to a gene. The germline CDR1 and CDR2 sequences are SGHDN and FVKESK. The CDR3 spans 18 residues. The CDR3 reads CASYLTGTGSSGANVLTF. The DNA of the CDR3 is TGTGCCAGTTATCTCACCGGGACAGGGTCCTCTGGGGCCAACGTCCTGACTTTC.

This clonotype has just a few counts. V and J are TRBV6-1 and TRBJ2-7; D may be TRBD1 (6 bases). The CDR3 extends over 15 amino acids. Deletions cut 8 bases from V and 0 bases from J, with 17 bases between. Looked up from germline, CDR1 is MNHNS and CDR2 is SASEGT. Here the CDR3 reads CASAPRDTGSYEQYF. The CDR3 DNA reads as TGTGCCAGCGCCCCCCGGGACACCGGCTCCTACGAGCAGTACTTC.

The sample holds many counts of this clonotype. CDR3 in DNA: TGCAGTGCTGGGGACAGGGTTGTCGAGCAGTACGTC. This translates into CSAGDRVVEQYV. The chain links TRBV20-1 to TRBJ2-7; TRBD1 aligns across 9 bases. Germline CDR1 and CDR2: DFQATT and SNEGSKA (reference sequence). J lost 6 bases, V lost 5 bases, and 5 bases had no gene match. The CDR3 length is 12 residues.

This clonotype appeared a few times. The chain uses TRBV5-1 and TRBJ1-1, with D unclear. V lost 4 bases to trimming and J lost 5 bases, with 21 bases between them. CDR3 length equals 16 residues. Germline CDR1 and CDR2: SGHRS and YFSETQ. The CDR3 protein is CASSPTEGPRRTEAFF. As DNA, the CDR3 is TGCGCCAGCAGCCCGACTGAGGGCCCTAGGAGGACTGAAGCTTTCTTT.

This clonotype was observed a handful of times. This chain uses TRBV12-3 or TRBV12-4 with TRBJ2-5; D call uncertain. V was pared by 7 bases and J by 3 bases, with 12 bases between. This CDR3 region has 13 residues. CDR3 sequence reads: CASTALAEETQYF. The CDR3 nucleotides are TGTGCCAGCACCGCCTTAGCAGAAGAGACCCAGTACTTC.

This clonotype showed up many times. The chain is built from TRBV24-1 and TRBJ2-5; TRBD2 aligns across 8 bases. CDR3 length: 15 amino acids. Germline CDR1 KGHDR, CDR2 SFDVKD. J gave up 3 bases and V 4 bases, and 6 bases lay outside the gene matches. In DNA form, the CDR3 reads TGTGCCACCAGTGAGACGGGGGGGCGAGAAGAGACCCAGTACTTC. Translated, it gives CATSETGGREETQYF.

The chain uses TRBV19 and TRBJ2-5, with no clear D. The CDR3 sequence is 13 residues long. Per germline, CDR1 LNHDA and CDR2 SQIVND (reference sequence). Trimming stripped 7 bases from V and 3 bases from J, with 12 bases between. The CDR3 sequence: CASTPRSEETQYF. CDR3 sequence (DNA): TGTGCCAGTACCCCGCGAAGCGAAGAGACCCAGTACTTC.

There are many counts of this clonotype. This chain joins TRBV12-3 or TRBV12-4 and TRBJ2-1; D is unclear. V was shortened by 0 bases and J by 9 bases, with 6 bases between the two germline ends. The CDR3 is 12 residues long. DNA for the CDR3: TGTGCCAGCAGTTTAGCGGTGGTTGAGCAGTTCTTC. This translates into CASSLAVVEQFF.

This clonotype has a handful of counts. The rearrangement joins TRBV28 to TRBJ2-2; perhaps TRBD1 as D (6 bases). Germline V gives CDR1 MDHEN, CDR2 SYDVKM. V was clipped by 11 bases and J by 8 bases, with 21 bases between them. The CDR3 spans 14 residues. CDR3 protein: CAVEPTGFSGELFF. CDR3 nucleotides: TGTGCCGTAGAGCCAACAGGGTTTTCAGGGGAGCTGTTTTTT.